The 13 T cell receptor beta chains given below trace back to one sample, sequenced in a study of shared clonotypes between healthy human individuals. Data came from immunoSEQ multiplex PCR; TCRdb stores just in-frame clones and leaves some out. Among some 1 million clones, 70% to 80% were seen once, and the ten largest hold about 1.5%. Input material: memory CD4+ T cells sorted from blood. Subset here: CD45RA-negative fraction. These TCRs come from a man in his late teens or twenties in good health.

In nucleotides, the CDR3 is TGTGCCTGGAGTTCATGGCAGGCTAACTATGGCTACACCTTC. Its protein product is CAWSSWQANYGYTF. The chain links TRBV30 to TRBJ1-2; D unresolved. The germline V and J ends were trimmed by 2 bases and 0 bases, with 10 bases remaining between them. Looked up from germline, CDR1 is GTSNPN and CDR2 is SVGIG (reference sequence). The CDR3 runs to 14 residues. Full variable domain (missing parts from reference TRBV30 and TRBJ1-2): SQTIHQWPATLVQPVGSPLSLECTVEGTSNPNLYWYRQAAGRGLQLLFYSVGIGQISSEVPQNLSASRPQDRQFILSSKKLLLSDSGFYLCAWSSWQANYGYTFGSGTRLTVV.

This sequence joins TRBV25-1 and TRBJ1-1; D not resolved. Trimming shortened V by 1 base and J by 7 bases, and 10 bases separated the two germline ends. CDR3 length: 13 amino acids. Germline V gives CDR1 MGHDK, CDR2 SYGVNS. As DNA, the CDR3 is TGTGCCAGCAGTGAATCTTCCTTAGGTGAAGCTTTCTTT. Encoded protein: CASSESSLGEAFF. Full variable domain (rest looked up from reference TRBV25-1 and TRBJ1-1): EADIYQTPRYLVIGTGKKITLECSQTMGHDKMYWYQQDPGMELHLIHYSYGVNSTEKGDLSSESTVSRIRTEHFPLTLESARPSHTSQYLCASSESSLGEAFFGQGTRLTVV.

This clone was observed a few times. The chain carries TRBV25-1 and TRBJ1-1; 8 nucleotides align to TRBD1. From germline, CDR1 is MGHDK and CDR2 SYGVNS. The J segment lost 5 bases and the V segment lost 4 bases, leaving 3 bases of the junction unmatched. The CDR3 runs 13 residues. The CDR3 protein is CASSATGVTEAFF. The CDR3, as DNA: TGTGCCAGCAGTGCGACAGGGGTGACTGAAGCTTTCTTT.

V gene TRBV5-1 combines with J gene TRBJ1-2; maybe TRBD1 (6 bases). Germline loops: CDR1 SGHRS, CDR2 YFSETQ. Trimming left V 2 bases short and J 8 bases short, with 13 bases between. The CDR3 consists of 13 residues. CDR3 in DNA: TGCGCCAGCAGCTTACTCAGGGGTTACGGCTACACCTTC. It specifies CASSLLRGYGYTF. The full variable domain, with the rest looked up from reference TRBV5-1 and TRBJ1-2, is KAGVTQTPRYLIKTRGQQVTLSCSPISGHRSVSWYQQTPGQGLQFLFEYFSETQRNKGNFPGRFSGRQFSNSRSEMNVSTLELGDSALYLCASSLLRGYGYTFGSGTRLTVV.

V and J are TRBV11-2 and TRBJ2-3; D ambiguous. V lost 1 base, J lost 4 bases, and 12 bases lay in between. CDR1 SGHAT and CDR2 FQNNGV come from the germline V gene. There are 15 residues in the CDR3. This chain's CDR3 is CASSLVAGPADTQYF. CDR3 in DNA: TGTGCCAGCAGCTTAGTCGCAGGCCCCGCAGATACGCAGTATTTT.

This rearrangement joins TRBV5-4 to TRBJ1-4; weak D call: TRBD1 (6 bases). V was trimmed by 4 bases and J by 5 bases, leaving 21 bases between them. Per the germline V gene, CDR1 is SGHNT and CDR2 is YYREEE (reference sequence). The CDR3 has 17 residues. The CDR3 sequence is CASSIGGGQKRNEKLFF. The DNA for the CDR3 is TGTGCCAGCAGCATTGGAGGGGGGCAGAAAAGGAATGAAAAACTGTTTTTT.

A word on this clone: The same CDR3 can be traced to other DNA sequences in this sample. The chain uses TRBV28 and TRBJ1-2; D remains unclear. Trimming stripped 5 bases from V and 4 bases from J, with 8 bases between. Per the germline V gene, CDR1 is MDHEN and CDR2 is SYDVKM. This CDR3 has 12 amino acids. This chain's CDR3 is CASSLGLYGYTF. The CDR3 nucleotides read TGTGCCAGCAGTCTGGGCCTCTATGGCTACACCTTC.

DNA for the CDR3: TGTGCCAGCAGCGTGGGACCTCAAGAGACCCAGTACTTC. Its translation: CASSVGPQETQYF. The genes are TRBV5-5 and TRBJ2-5, with D possibly being TRBD1 or TRBD2 (5 bases each). The CDR3 covers 13 residues. CDR1 is SGHKS, CDR2 YYEKEE, per germline (reference sequence). Trimming removed 4 bases at V and 2 bases at J, with 9 bases between.

The chain links TRBV6-5 to TRBJ1-2, with 9 bases identical to TRBD1. Per germline, CDR1 MNHEY and CDR2 SVGAGI. V shed 5 bases and J 7 bases; nucleotides not matched to a gene: 8. This CDR3 is built from 14 residues. The CDR3 nucleotides are TGTGCCAGCAGTACTCCGGACAGGGGACCTGGCTACACCTTC. Translation gives CASSTPDRGPGYTF.

The V gene is TRBV10-3, the J gene TRBJ2-5; weak D call: TRBD1 (7 bases). CDR1 is ENHRY, CDR2 SYGVKD, per germline. Trimming removed 5 bases from V and 4 bases from J, with 11 bases in between. The CDR3 is 13 amino acids. CDR3 amino acids: CAISYRGGETQYF. The CDR3 DNA reads TGTGCCATCAGTTACAGGGGAGGAGAGACCCAGTACTTC.

This chain uses TRBV2 with TRBJ1-2, with D unresolved. The CDR3 has 12 amino acids. Germline V gene sequence: CDR1 SNHLY, CDR2 FYNNEI. Trimming stripped 6 bases from V and 5 bases from J, with 10 bases between. The CDR3 spells CASRQNGYGYTF. CDR3 bases: TGTGCCAGCAGGCAAAACGGGTATGGCTACACCTTC.

This clone was seen a handful of times. Mismatch with germline at one junction end may stem from a read error. The genes are TRBV7-7 and TRBJ1-1; D unresolved. Germline CDR1 and CDR2: SSHAT and FNYEAQ (reference sequence). The CDR3 spans 12 residues. CDR3 nucleotides: TGTGCTAGCAGCCCAATTTTGACTGAAGCTTTCTTT. This codes for CASSPILTEAFF.

The chain has TRBV9 and TRBJ2-3, with D maybe TRBD1 (6 bases). V was cut by 0 bases and J by 3 bases, with 14 bases left in between. Per the germline V gene, CDR1 is SGDLS and CDR2 is YYNGEE. The CDR3 is 16 residues long. In DNA form, the CDR3 reads TGTGCCAGCAGCGTAGCTTCCACAGGGCGGACAGATACGCAGTATTTT. Protein sequence: CASSVASTGRTDTQYF.